This T cell receptor (beta chain) stems from a study of metastatic and nonmetastatic thyroid tumors. This clone was detected only once. MiXCR re-clonotyped the PCR reads for TCRdb. In the table there are approximately 4,500 clones, approximately 35% of which are singletons. All patients were untreated before thyroid surgery. The length of the CDR3 is 14 residues. Trimming took 5 bases from V and 2 from J, leaving 12 bases between them. CDR1 is SGHVS and CDR2 is FQNEAQ in the germline V gene. The chain carries TRBV7-8 and TRBJ1-1; D is unclear. Sequenced input: adjacent normal tissue. The receptor was derived from a male donor with papillary thyroid cancer or a benign thyroid nodule (not recorded which). Some clones in this sample may be carry-over from other donors' samples. The CDR3 DNA reads as TGTGCCAGCAGCCCCCATGCGGGTAACACTGAAGCTTTCTTT. Its protein product is CASSPHAGNTEAFF.